This is a list of T cell receptor beta chains from one sample in a study of T cells after somatic rescue of genetic block. Sequencing was performed with immunoSEQ multiplex PCR; in TCRdb, only in-frame clones are kept and a portion is missing. The data show around 67,000 clones, roughly 93% seen once. Sequencing was carried out using peripheral blood mononuclear cells (PBMCs). These receptors were taken from a young man. CDR3s include the opening cysteine and the closing phenylalanine or tryptophan.

15 | TRBJ2-2 | TRBV2 | CASSVKVRVTGELFF
15 | TRBJ2-5 | TRBV28 | CASSFMGTQKETQYF
14 | TRBJ1-1 | TRBV5-4 | CASSLEVSNTEAFF
14 | TRBJ2-3 | TRBV11-2 | CASSLDKGTDTQYF
15 | TRBJ1-5 | TRBV19 | CASSIYSGSYQPQHF
17 | TRBJ2-7 | TRBV10-1 | CASSDSSGGNHPYEQYF
12 | TRBJ1-1 | TRBV19 | CASSILGSEAFF
13 | TRBJ2-1 | TRBV9 | CASNRDRDNEQFF
15 | TRBJ2-5 | TRBV6-1 | CASSESMGGQETQYF
15 | TRBJ2-5 | TRBV7-2 | CASSPSSAPQETQYF
16 | TRBJ2-6 | TRBV11-2 | CASSLGRGPGANVLTF
15 | TRBJ2-7 | TRBV5-4 | CASSLFGRTPYEQYF
14 | TRBJ2-1 | TRBV10-1 | CASSERTSYNEQFF
18 | TRBJ2-5 | TRBV7-9 | CASSHGRTSGRFQETQYF
14 | TRBJ2-7 | TRBV18 | CASSPTGTASSLYF
15 | TRBJ2-2 | TRBV28 | CASISGGTNTGELFF
15 | TRBJ1-4 | TRBV9 | CASSVASGAGEKLFF
12 | TRBJ1-1 | TRBV7-9 | CASSPGTGLAFF
17 | TRBJ1-1 | TRBV18 | CASSPNGRGRLNTEAFF
14 | TRBJ1-6 | TRBV9 | CASSPDLRYPPLHF
15 | TRBJ2-6 | TRBV11-2 | CASRQQGAGANVLTF
16 | TRBJ1-2 | TRBV7-9 | CASSLKTDRGRYGYTF
16 | TRBJ2-7 | TRBV19 | CASSIAPVQVGNEQYF
17 | TRBJ2-3 | TRBV28 | CASSFEGAQSITDTQYF
14 | TRBJ2-7 | TRBV7-9 | CASSLSLGEDEQYF
15 | TRBJ2-1 | TRBV6-5 | CASSKNTGSYNEQFF
13 | TRBJ2-3 | TRBV14 | CASSQVELDTQYF
14 | TRBJ2-7 | TRBV19 | CASSMGRRSYEQYF
17 | TRBJ2-7 | TRBV14 | CASSSIGSGVKDYEQYF
16 | TRBJ2-7 | TRBV4-2 | CASSQDLRTSSYEQYF
16 | TRBJ2-1 | TRBV5-1 | CASSSGRINVYNEQFF
16 | TRBJ2-3 | TRBV27 | CASSLTSGGLRDTQYF
15 | TRBJ1-6 | TRBV2 | CASRELQGRNSPLHF
14 | TRBJ2-7 | TRBV5-8 | CASTRAVPPYEQYF
14 | TRBJ1-5 | TRBV18 | CASSVDRRNQPQHF
13 | TRBJ2-7 | TRBV2 | CASRAGQGAEQYF
15 | TRBJ2-2 | TRBV5-6 | CASALRDVGTGELFF
16 | TRBJ2-5 | TRBV13 | CASSFRDRGYQETQYF
15 | TRBJ2-7 | TRBV14 | CASSHQGQGVYEQYF
14 | TRBJ2-5 | TRBV27 | CASTGLAGVGTQYF
15 | TRBJ1-4 | TRBV11-2 | CASSLNRYASEKLFF
13 | TRBJ2-7 | TRBV2 | CASNDPGHYEQYF
13 | TRBJ1-4 | TRBV6-5 | CASSYDGNEKLFF
16 | TRBJ2-5 | TRBV5-8 | CASSSLGGLYQETQYF
13 | TRBJ1-4 | TRBV7-9 | CASSLTLGEKLFF
13 | TRBJ1-2 | TRBV30 | CAWSVGTGYGYTF
12 | TRBJ1-2 | TRBV14 | CASSHFRGGYTF
15 | TRBJ2-2 | TRBV6-1 | CASSAASPGTGELFF
13 | TRBJ2-2 | TRBV11-3 | CASQGGYTGELFF
16 | TRBJ1-3 | TRBV5-4 | CASSLGGAASGNTIYF
15 | TRBJ1-3 | TRBV19 | CASSLRQDSGNTIYF
15 | TRBJ1-6 | TRBV6-5 | CASRLEPGDNSPLHF
15 | TRBJ2-7 | TRBV28 | CASSFESVGVYEQYF
14 | TRBJ1-1 | TRBV7-9 | CASSPDRGNTEAFF
14 | TRBJ2-1 | TRBV28 | CASRYNQRNNEQFF
15 | TRBJ2-3 | TRBV4-3 | CASSHGTSGGDTQYF
15 | TRBJ2-7 | TRBV5-6 | CASSLDRGHFNEQYF